This entry lists 18 T cell receptor beta chains sequenced from one sample in a study of CD8+ T cells in alopecia areata. RNA, once extracted, was reverse transcribed into cDNA for use as the sequencing template. Using immunoSEQ multiplex PCR, the repertoire was profiled, and TCRdb retains in-frame clones only, with some absent. Listed here are around 100,000 clones without any singletons, the top ten holding around 20%. Sequencing was done on a sample of lesional skin. The origin of the receptors is a C3H/HeJ mouse with alopecia areata. This strain's MHC haplotype is H2-k.

This clone was counted between two and nine times. Gene names denote mouse genes. With the read ending 4 residues before the CDR3 end, the germline J gene is used to fill in that end. V gene TRBV13-3 combines with J gene TRBJ2-2, with 8 bases matching TRBD1. Germline V lookup: CDR1 NNHDY, CDR2 SYVADS. Unmatched junction bases numbered 6, after V lost 4 bases and J lost 4 bases. CDR3 length equals 15 residues. CDR3 loop: CASSRQGKTTGQLYF. The DNA read from the CDR3 is TGTGCCAGCAGTCGACAGGGGAAGACCACCGGG.

Concerning this clone: The listed genes are named as in mouse. With the read ending 4 residues before the CDR3 end, the germline J gene is used to fill in that end. V and J are TRBV31 and TRBJ2-5; 7 nucleotides line up with TRBD2. From germline, CDR1 is GKSSPN and CDR2 SITVG. V dropped 0 bases and J dropped 3; count of bases not matched to a gene: 3. This CDR3 comprises 14 residues. The part of the CDR3 DNA that was read is TGTGCCTGGAGTCTATTCTGGGGGCAAGAC. Translating it yields CAWSLFWGQD. In full, the CDR3 reads CAWSLFWGQDTQYF.

This clone was picked up a small number of times. Here the gene names and germline are mouse. The CDR3 end lies 4 residues beyond the end of the read and is filled in from the germline J gene. The chain links TRBV1 to TRBJ1-4; weak D call: TRBD1 (5 bases). From germline, CDR1 is NSQYPW and CDR2 LRSPGD (reference sequence). V dropped 0 bases and J dropped 6 bases, with 14 bases sitting between them. CDR3 length: 16 residues. The CDR3 bases that were read are TGCACCTGCAGTGCAGAACCAGGGAGCTCCCACGAA. Translating gives CTCSAEPGSSHE. In full, the CDR3 is CTCSAEPGSSHERLFF.

This clone was seen at least ten times. All gene names here are mouse names. Read sequence stops 4 residues before the CDR3 end, and the germline J gene provides the missing end. J is TRBJ1-2 and V is TRBV13-3; maybe TRBD1 (6 bases). CDR3 size: 13 residues. V was clipped by 6 bases and J by 2 bases, with 11 bases between them. CDR1 is NNHDY and CDR2 is SYVADS in the germline V gene. CDR3 region: CASKGGHNSDYTF. The sequenced CDR3 bases are TGTGCCAGCAAAGGGGGGCACAACTCC.

The sample holds a few counts of this clone. At residue 13, the TCRdb protein and translated DNA are inconsistent; the protein given comes from the DNA. The gene names given are mouse names. The CDR3 end is not reached by the read, which stops 3 residues before it; the germline J gene fills it in. The genes are TRBV1 and TRBJ1-6; D unresolved. TRBJ1-6 is treated as an ORF (open reading frame) with a function not yet certain. V shed 0 bases and J shed 4 bases, with 10 bases lying between them. The CDR3 has 16 amino acids. The V gene's germline CDR1 is NSQYPW and CDR2 LRSPGD (reference sequence). The part of the CDR3 DNA that was read is TGCACCTGCAGTGCAGATCCAGAAGTGTATAATTCGCCC. Its translation is CTCSADPEVYNSP. The full CDR3 reads CTCSADPEVYNSPLYF.

This clone was picked up many times. Mouse gene names and germline throughout. The read is 4 residues too short to cover the CDR3 end, so that end is filled in from the germline J gene. The V gene is TRBV19, the J gene TRBJ2-5; 9 bases agree with TRBD1. CDR1 and CDR2 from the germline V gene are FNHDT and SITEND (reference sequence). With 3 bases clipped from V and 0 bases from J, the junction kept 5 bases outside the gene matches. The CDR3 runs to 16 residues. The CDR3 DNA, read in part, is TGTGCCAGCAGTACCGGGACAGGGTTTAACCAAGAC. Its translation is CASSTGTGFNQD. The whole CDR3 reads CASSTGTGFNQDTQYF.

This clone was recorded at least ten times. These gene names are mouse names. The read ends 4 residues shy of where the CDR3 ends; the end is completed using the germline J gene. This chain uses TRBV13-3 with TRBJ2-1; D gene unclear. The CDR3 extends over 12 amino acids. The germline V gene has CDR1 NNHDY and CDR2 SYVADS. Here the CDR3 reads CASSDNWAEQFF. Incomplete CDR3 DNA: TGTGCCAGCAGTGATAATTGGGCT.

A word on this clone: The genes are named according to mouse. Sequencing ends 4 residues short of the CDR3 end; the germline J gene provides the rest. This chain joins TRBV19 and TRBJ1-2, with a tentative D call TRBD1 (5 bases). Trimming pared 5 bases from V and 3 bases from J, leaving 11 bases between. In germline, CDR1 is FNHDT, CDR2 SITEND (reference sequence). The CDR3 totals 13 residues. The CDR3: CASSIQGDSDYTF. The DNA read from the CDR3 is TGTGCCAGCAGCATCCAGGGCGACTCC. The whole variable domain, remainder taken from reference TRBV19 and TRBJ1-2, is GGIITQTPKFLIGQEGQKLTLKCQQNFNHDTMYWYRQDSGKGLRLIYYSITENDLQKGDLSEGYDASREKKSSFSLTVTSAQKNEMAVFLCASSIQGDSDYTFGSGTRLLVI.

About this clone itself: The germline and genes are mouse ones. The DNA ends 4 residues before the CDR3 does, and the rest of the CDR3 is filled in from the germline J gene. The chain joins TRBV13-3 to TRBJ1-1, with TRBD1 identical over 12 bases. CDR3 length: 13 amino acids. The germline V gene encodes CDR1 NNHDY and CDR2 SYVADS. The sequenced CDR3 bases are TGTGCCAGCAACCGGGACAGGGGGCAA. Protein product: CASNRDRGQ. The whole CDR3 sequence reads CASNRDRGQEVFF.

For this clone: The gene names here belong to mouse. The read finishes 4 residues shy of the CDR3 end, and the germline J gene is used to complete it. This chain joins TRBV1 and TRBJ2-7, with D maybe TRBD2 (6 bases). This CDR3 has 15 residues. Germline V gives CDR1 NSQYPW, CDR2 LRSPGD (reference sequence). Trimming pared 0 bases from V and 3 bases from J, leaving 12 bases between. The CDR3 DNA, read in part, is TGCACCTGCAGTGCAGATCCCTCTGGGGTCTAT. Translated: CTCSADPSGVY. The whole CDR3 sequence is CTCSADPSGVYEQYF.

In the case of this clone: Gene names follow the mouse nomenclature. The DNA ends 4 residues before the CDR3 does, and the rest of the CDR3 is filled in from the germline J gene. This chain joins TRBV13-1 and TRBJ2-7, with a possible D match to TRBD2 (6 bases). In germline, CDR1 is NSHNY, CDR2 SYGAGN. This CDR3 comprises 14 residues. CDR3 sequence reads: CASSDESLGYEQYF. The CDR3 DNA, read in part, is TGTGCCAGCAGTGATGAATCTCTGGGGTAT.

This clone showed up just a few times. Gene names are mouse gene names. Sequencing ends 4 residues short of the CDR3 end; the germline J gene provides the rest. The J gene is TRBJ1-1, the V gene TRBV13-2; tentatively, D is TRBD1 (6 bases). Germline V CDR1 and CDR2: NNHNN, SYGAGS (reference sequence). The CDR3 extends over 13 amino acids. The CDR3 DNA, read in part, is TGTGCCAGCGGTGATGCAGGGACAACA. Translation gives CASGDAGTT. The full CDR3 protein is CASGDAGTTEVFF.

In its sample, this clone was seen a few times. These gene names are mouse names. From the germline J gene comes the end of the CDR3, since the read stops 4 residues before it. V usage is TRBV13-3 and J usage is TRBJ2-4, with 10 bases matching TRBD2. CDR1 and CDR2 from the germline V gene are NNHDY and SYVADS. There are 15 residues in the CDR3. V shed 3 bases, J shed 2 bases, and the junction held 3 bases outside the gene matches. Partial CDR3 DNA: TGTGCCAGCAGTGCCTGGGGGGGCCTTCAAAAC. Its protein product is CASSAWGGLQN. The CDR3 reads in full as CASSAWGGLQNTLYF.

This clone was recorded a few times. Mouse germline and gene names are used. The sequenced fragment ends 4 residues before the CDR3 boundary, so the rest is inferred from the germline J gene. J is TRBJ2-1 and V is TRBV13-1; TRBD2 matches at 7 bases. This CDR3 has 16 residues. V shed 1 base and J 1 base; nucleotides not matched to a gene: 5. The germline CDR1 and CDR2 sequences are NSHNY and SYGAGN. Incomplete CDR3 DNA: TGTGCCAGCAGTGATCAGCACTGGGGAAACTATGCT. As protein: CASSDQHWGNYA. The whole CDR3 sequence reads CASSDQHWGNYAEQFF.

This clone has ten or more counts. The protein here is the DNA translation, as the TCRdb protein differs from it at residue 14. These gene names are mouse names. The sequenced fragment ends 3 residues before the CDR3 boundary, so the rest is inferred from the germline J gene. V and J are TRBV13-3 and TRBJ1-3; 7 bases align to TRBD1. The CDR3 runs to 17 residues. V shed 0 bases, J shed 0 bases, and the junction held 6 bases outside the gene matches. CDR1 NNHDY and CDR2 SYVADS come from the germline V gene. The CDR3 DNA, read in part, is TGTGCCAGCAGTGATGCTCCGGGACAGCTTTCTGGAAATACG. Its translation: CASSDAPGQLSGNT. The entire CDR3 reads CASSDAPGQLSGNTLYF.

This clone was detected only a few times. Gene names are the mouse ones. The read is 4 residues too short to cover the CDR3 end, so that end is filled in from the germline J gene. The gene calls are TRBV19 and TRBJ2-5, with TRBD1 matching 10 bases. CDR3 length: 13 amino acids. Germline CDR1 and CDR2: FNHDT and SITEND (reference sequence). The CDR3: CASTTGGEDTQYF. The part of the CDR3 DNA that was read is TGTGCCAGCACGACAGGGGGCGAAGAC. Drawing the rest from reference TRBV19 and TRBJ2-5, the complete variable domain is GGIITQTPKFLIGQEGQKLTLKCQQNFNHDTMYWYRQDSGKGLRLIYYSITENDLQKGDLSEGYDASREKKSSFSLTVTSAQKNEMAVFLCASTTGGEDTQYFGPGTRLLVL.

Of note for this clone: Gene names are the mouse ones. The read ends 4 residues shy of where the CDR3 ends; the end is completed using the germline J gene. The chain couples TRBV17 to TRBJ2-3, with a weak D call TRBD1 (6 bases). Germline CDR1 is MNHDT and CDR2 is YYDKIL. Trimming took off 4 bases at V and 0 bases at J, with 11 bases between the two ends. This CDR3 is built from 15 residues. Incomplete CDR3 DNA: TGTGCTAGCAGTACTGGACAGACTAGTGCAGAA. Amino acid sequence: CASSTGQTSAE. The whole CDR3 is CASSTGQTSAETLYF.

There are many counts of this clone. The genes are named according to mouse. Read coverage stops 4 residues before the CDR3 terminus; the germline J gene supplies the remainder. V usage is TRBV1 and J usage is TRBJ2-1; D is perhaps TRBD2 (6 bases). V lost 0 bases, J lost 0 bases, and 9 bases lay in between. This CDR3 has 16 residues. Per germline, CDR1 NSQYPW and CDR2 LRSPGD (reference sequence). The sequenced part of the CDR3 DNA is TGCACCTGCAGTGCAGATGGGGGTTATAACTATGCT. This sequence encodes CTCSADGGYNYA. The whole CDR3 sequence is CTCSADGGYNYAEQFF.